One and the same sample provided the 16 T cell receptor beta chains below, sequenced in a study of blood T cells in healthy people across ages (dated by TCRdb to the mid-2010s). Preparation of the library involved 5' RACE. The instrument given in TCRdb is Illumina HiSeq 2500. A second PCR of roughly 7 to 12 cycles was performed with a sample-barcoded 5' primer and a J-beta primer mix. TCRdb itself trimmed the public reads at Q25 with fastp, ran MiXCR and retained productive beta chains. Each CDR3 protein gets just one entry, which takes the most common genes and DNA from the rows behind it. This sample holds about 1,500,000 distinct CDR3 sequences; roughly 28% were observed only once. More than 6% of the sample is taken by the ten largest. Input material: blood. Receptors originate from a woman in her thirties in good health.

This clonotype appeared once. The chain employs TRBV3-1 and TRBJ2-5; D is unresolved. The tail of the sequence fits TRBJ2-7 better, so the J call may be wrong. Germline V lookup: CDR1 LGHDT, CDR2 YNNKEL (reference sequence). The CDR3 spans 15 residues. The CDR3: CASSPMLSPLYEQYF. For the CDR3, the DNA is TGTGCCAGCAGCCCTATGCTTAGTCCCCTCTACGAGCAGTACTTC.

With regard to this clonotype: At one end the junction does not follow the germline gene, possibly because of a read error. CDR3 loop: CASSPPGLAGDNGQFF. In DNA, the CDR3 is TGTGCCAGCAGTCCTCCGGGACTAGCGGGCGACAATGGGCAGTTCTTC. The chain recombines TRBV5-5 with TRBJ2-1; TRBD2 agrees at 12 bases. The germline V gene encodes CDR1 SGHKS and CDR2 YYEKEE (reference sequence). The CDR3 extends over 16 amino acids.

There are a few counts of this clonotype. J is TRBJ1-2 and V is TRBV12-3 or TRBV12-4, with D possibly TRBD1 on 5 matching bases. The ends were cut back, 6 bases at V and 4 bases at J, with 21 bases in the middle. CDR3 size: 16 residues. This chain's CDR3 is CASSTGLGDAVYGYTF. CDR3 nucleotides: TGTGCCAGCAGCACCGGGCTGGGGGATGCCGTCTATGGCTACACCTTC.

The sample holds a few counts of this clonotype. The J gene is TRBJ1-2, the V gene TRBV14; tentatively, D is TRBD1 (5 bases). Germline CDR1 is SGHDN and CDR2 is FVKESK. CDR3 size: 15 residues. The ends were cut back, 1 base at V and 8 bases at J, with 17 bases in the middle. The CDR3 here is CASSQAGLDRWGYTF. Here the CDR3 DNA reads TGTGCCAGCAGCCAAGCGGGGCTAGATCGATGGGGCTACACCTTC. The whole variable domain, filled in from reference TRBV14 and TRBJ1-2, reads EAGVTQFPSHSVIEKGQTVTLRCDPISGHDNLYWYRRVMGKEIKFLLHFVKESKQDESGMPNNRFLAERTGGTYSTLKVQPAELEDSGVYFCASSQAGLDRWGYTFGSGTRLTVV.

Concerning this clonotype itself: Since a much larger clone is just one base distant, this may be a read error. The V and J genes are TRBV4-2 and TRBJ1-2; TRBD1 matches at 10 bases. Losses at the gene ends were 5 bases for V and 4 bases for J; bases not matched to a gene: 13. Per the germline V gene, CDR1 is LGHNA and CDR2 is YNFKEQ. The CDR3 is 17 residues long. The CDR3 region has the DNA TGTGCCAGCAGCGGACCCAACACCGGGACAGGGGTCTATGGCTACACCTTC. This gives the protein CASSGPNTGTGVYGYTF.

In this sample, this clonotype turned up a few times. This sequence joins TRBV29-1 and TRBJ2-3; D is ambiguous. The CDR3 runs to 16 residues. V dropped 0 bases and J dropped 6 bases, with 19 bases sitting between them. The germline gives CDR1 SQVTM, CDR2 ANQGSEA. CDR3 DNA: TGCAGCGTTGAAGATCTTCGGGTTAGGGTCCCGGATACGCAGTATTTT. Translating it yields CSVEDLRVRVPDTQYF.

This clonotype was observed at least ten times. This sequence joins TRBV10-3 and TRBJ2-7, with D possibly matching TRBD1 (6 bases). CDR1 and CDR2 (germline): ENHRY, SYGVKD. The CDR3 runs 14 residues. V was cut by 0 bases and J by 3 bases, with 9 bases left in between. Here the CDR3 DNA reads TGTGCCATCAGTGAGTCCGGGACACGCTACGAGCAGTACTTC. Translating gives CAISESGTRYEQYF.

A few counts support this clonotype. The chain combines TRBV7-7 with TRBJ2-1; D assignment may be TRBD1 or TRBD2 (5 bases each). The germline V gene encodes CDR1 SSHAT and CDR2 FNYEAQ (reference sequence). The CDR3 extends over 14 amino acids. The ends were cut back, 8 bases at V and 4 bases at J, with 15 bases in the middle. The DNA of the CDR3 is TGTGCCAGCGAACTAGAGGACAATTACAATGAGCAGTTCTTC. It codes for CASELEDNYNEQFF.

The genes are TRBV4-1 and TRBJ1-6; D is possibly TRBD1 (6 bases). V lost 3 bases to trimming and J lost 7 bases, with 10 bases between them. The CDR3 extends over 14 amino acids. Germline CDR1 MGHRA, CDR2 YSYEKL. Written as DNA, the CDR3 is TGCGCCAGCAGCCATGCAGGGGAGAATTCACCCCTCCACTTT. It codes for CASSHAGENSPLHF.

The chain combines TRBV29-1 with TRBJ2-3; TRBD2 agrees at 8 bases. CDR1 and CDR2 (germline): SQVTM, ANQGSEA. This CDR3 region has 14 residues. Losses at the gene ends were 4 bases for V and 4 bases for J; bases not matched to a gene: 7. CDR3 in amino acids: CSVASSGRADTQYF. The CDR3 nucleotides are TGCAGCGTTGCATCCAGCGGGAGAGCAGATACGCAGTATTTT.

This clonotype was picked up a small number of times. The CDR3 reads CSARDRGRAENEQFF. The CDR3 nucleotides read TGCAGTGCTAGGGATCGCGGGAGGGCCGAAAATGAGCAGTTCTTC. The J gene is TRBJ2-1, the V gene TRBV20-1, with 9 nucleotides matching TRBD2. CDR1 DFQATT and CDR2 SNEGSKA come from the germline V gene (reference sequence). J gave up 7 bases and V 3 bases, and 10 bases lay outside the gene matches. There are 15 residues in the CDR3.

A remark on this clonotype: This may be a read error: a much more frequent sequence differs by one nucleotide. This sequence joins TRBV12-3 or TRBV12-4 and TRBJ2-1, with D maybe TRBD1 (5 bases). Trimming took off 6 bases at V and 5 bases at J, with 14 bases between the two ends. CDR3 length equals 14 residues. CDR3 nucleotides: TGTGCCAGCAGCTTGACGACAGCGAACAATGAGCAGTTCTTC. This sequence encodes CASSLTTANNEQFF.

This clonotype has a count of ten or more. The chain couples TRBV28 to TRBJ1-2, with a possible D match to TRBD1 (5 bases). V was shortened by 6 bases and J by 3 bases, with 8 bases between the two germline ends. This CDR3 comprises 12 residues. Germline V CDR1 and CDR2: MDHEN, SYDVKM. The DNA of the CDR3 is TGTGCCAGCAGCTGGGGGGACTATGGCTACACCTTC. This sequence encodes CASSWGDYGYTF.

This clonotype was picked up many times. The chain has TRBV5-1 and TRBJ2-5, with D maybe TRBD1 (6 bases). The length of the CDR3 is 14 residues. With 7 bases removed from V and 5 bases from J, the gap between germline ends came to 18 bases. Germline V gene lookup returns CDR1 SGHRS and CDR2 YFSETQ. For the CDR3, the DNA is TGCGCCAGCTTCGCTGGGGGCGGCGGGGAGACCCAGTACTTC. This sequence encodes CASFAGGGGETQYF.

The gene calls are TRBV7-9 and TRBJ2-3, with 10 bases matching TRBD2. V shed 4 bases and J 4 bases; nucleotides not matched to a gene: 8. Germline V gene lookup returns CDR1 SEHNR and CDR2 FQNEAQ (reference sequence). The CDR3 totals 16 residues. This chain's CDR3 is CASSSGAGGLPDTQYF. The CDR3, as DNA: TGTGCCAGCAGCTCCGGAGCGGGAGGGCTCCCAGATACGCAGTATTTT.

In its sample, this clonotype was seen many times. The chain employs TRBV20-1 and TRBJ2-5; D remains unclear. The CDR3 has 11 amino acids. V gave up 3 bases and J gave up 4 bases, with 6 bases separating them. Germline assignment: CDR1 DFQATT and CDR2 SNEGSKA (reference sequence). For the CDR3, the DNA is TGCAGTGCTAGGCCTATAGAGACCCAGTACTTC. Amino acids: CSARPIETQYF.